This entry describes one T cell receptor beta chain. Ten or more counts support this clonotype. No cognate antigen has been identified for it. Base qualities are not at hand, and no much larger clone is one base apart. The sample comes from a study of neurological immune-mediated disorders (dated by TCRdb to about 2019). Regarding the research as a whole: The study compared peripheral blood TCR-beta repertoires of HTLV-I-associated myelopathy (HAM/TSP) patients, multiple sclerosis patients and healthy controls using UMI-based sequencing. The approximately 110 TCR-beta libraries included longitudinal samples, technical triplicates and paired sorted CD4+ and CD8+ T-cell subsets alongside PBMC samples. Longitudinal HAM/TSP donors and healthy donors each had 3 time-points at intervals of about 3-45 months. The cohort included some 68 subjects: about 15 with HAM/TSP, roughly 35 with multiple sclerosis, and around 20 healthy controls. What the authors observed across the whole study: Across subjects, expanded clones never shared an identical CDR3 amino acid sequence, which suggests that the TCR-beta repertoires in every group were private. TCR clonal expansion was highest in HAM/TSP patients and lowest in MS patients, with MS patients falling below even healthy controls.

The time point label, read with the paper, signifies: longitudinal time-point 2. For the unsorted PBMC libraries, 2 million PBMCs were stored in RNAlater at -80 degrees C until RNA extraction and were used to generate the libraries. Peripheral blood underwent Ficoll-Hypaque density gradient centrifugation to isolate PBMCs, which were then cryopreserved in liquid nitrogen. cDNA was synthesized by template-switch 5'RACE using a primer carrying a 10-nucleotide random unique molecular identifier by which each TCR transcript was tagged. Over 180 million TCR-beta sequences, covering 15-18 subjects, were produced in each sequencing run. Total RNA was extracted with the RNeasy kit. The KAPA Real-time Library Amplification kit was used to amplify TCR-beta VDJ regions with primers targeting the TCR constant region and the 5'RACE anchor. Sample indexes and Illumina adaptors were added in a first PCR, and a second PCR then increased library yield. The roughly 650 bp TCR product was size-selected on a 2% E-gel SizeSelection system after Ampure bead purification. Before pooling, libraries had their quality checked on a Bioanalyzer, their concentration measured with Qubit, and their quantity determined with the Kapa Library Quantification kit. Paired-end 2 x 150 bp sequencing of the libraries was performed on an Illumina HiSeq 2500. To increase sequence diversity, roughly 24-30% phiX was spiked into each library pool. As for the authors' bioinformatics: Quality-filtered reads were processed with the UMI-based MiGEC pipeline, which removed over 75% of raw TCR sequences during error correction. IMGT germline references were used for alignment of VDJ genes, and clonotypes were defined by a unique CDR3 amino acid sequence together with V-J genes. Clonal expansion, Shannon diversity and CDR3 relatedness were evaluated with VDJtools (CalcPairwiseDistances, ClusterSamples), while phylogenetic trees were built in CLCbio workbench. Clones with at least 8 unique UMIs were defined as expanded, with this threshold being based on coefficient-of-variation modelling across technical triplicates. TCRdb handled the public reads itself, with Q25 trimming in fastp and clone calling in MiXCR, and kept productive beta chains. One record per CDR3 amino acid sequence lists the most common genes and DNA. The authors' filters were not applied to this entry. Within this sample are approximately 85,000 distinct CDR3 sequences, with around 14% of them counted one time only. The top ten clonotypes cover approximately 4.5% of the sample.

Spanning cysteine to phenylalanine, the CDR3 consists of 14 amino acids. The CDR3 DNA has 42 bases and is translated from base 1. CDR1 and CDR2, per the germline V gene, are MNHEY and SVGEGT. Trimming at the junction amounts to 6 bases on V and 8 bases on J, and the germline ends lie 17 bases apart. Input material: PBMCs. The source of this sequence is a female donor with HTLV-1-associated myelopathy (HAM/TSP). The chain was built from TRBV6-2 or TRBV6-3 and TRBJ1-5; matching of 6 bases hints at TRBD1 as the D gene. The encoded CDR3 is CASSRRRGDEPQHF. The DNA sequence reads TGTGCCAGCAGCCGGCGGAGGGGGGATGAGCCCCAGCATTTT.